This T cell receptor (beta chain) is from a study of cytomegalovirus exposure and HLA in healthy donors. Study-level points and caveats: Cytomegalovirus association was listed for 150 to 200 TCR beta chains. Rare sequences made up most TCRs, while some public TCRs were found in many donors.

Data came from immunoSEQ multiplex PCR; TCRdb stores just in-frame clones and leaves some out. The sample records 150,000 to 200,000 clones, 96% being singletons. The table lists this clone with a count of one. The antigen is undetermined. This CDR3 region has 16 residues. V lost 5 bases, J lost 0 bases, and 8 bases stayed unmatched. Germline V gene data show CDR1 as SEHNR and CDR2 as FQNEAQ (reference sequence). This TCR derives from a woman aged 18-29 years in good health and CMV-seronegative. This chain joins TRBV7-9 and TRBJ2-3; TRBD2 agrees at 7 bases. Sequencing used PBMCs. CDR3 sequence reads: CASSLTTSPSTDTQYF. CDR3 DNA: TGTGCCAGCAGCCTGACGACTAGCCCTAGCACAGATACGCAGTATTTT. Using reference TRBV7-9 and TRBJ2-3 for the parts outside the CDR3, the full variable domain is DTGVSQNPRHKITKRGQNVTFRCDPISEHNRLYWYRQTLGQGPEFLTYFQNEAQLEKSRLLSDRFSAERPKGSFSTLEIQRTEQGDSAMYLCASSLTTSPSTDTQYFGPGTRLTVL.